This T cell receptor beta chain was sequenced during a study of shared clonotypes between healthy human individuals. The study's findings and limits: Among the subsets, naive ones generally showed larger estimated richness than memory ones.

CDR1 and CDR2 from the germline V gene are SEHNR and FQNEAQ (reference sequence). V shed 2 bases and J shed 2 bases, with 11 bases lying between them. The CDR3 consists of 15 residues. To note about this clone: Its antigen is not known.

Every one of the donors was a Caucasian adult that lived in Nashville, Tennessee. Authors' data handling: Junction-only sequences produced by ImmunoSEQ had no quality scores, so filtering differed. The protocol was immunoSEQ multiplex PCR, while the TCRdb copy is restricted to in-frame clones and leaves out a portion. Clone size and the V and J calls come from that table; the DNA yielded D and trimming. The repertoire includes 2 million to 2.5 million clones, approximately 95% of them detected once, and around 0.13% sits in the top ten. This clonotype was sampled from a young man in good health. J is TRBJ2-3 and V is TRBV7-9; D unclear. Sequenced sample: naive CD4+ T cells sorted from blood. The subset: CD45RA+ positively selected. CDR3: CASSLQAIITDTQYF. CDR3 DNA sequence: TGTGCCAGCAGCTTACAGGCAATCATCACAGATACGCAGTATTTT.